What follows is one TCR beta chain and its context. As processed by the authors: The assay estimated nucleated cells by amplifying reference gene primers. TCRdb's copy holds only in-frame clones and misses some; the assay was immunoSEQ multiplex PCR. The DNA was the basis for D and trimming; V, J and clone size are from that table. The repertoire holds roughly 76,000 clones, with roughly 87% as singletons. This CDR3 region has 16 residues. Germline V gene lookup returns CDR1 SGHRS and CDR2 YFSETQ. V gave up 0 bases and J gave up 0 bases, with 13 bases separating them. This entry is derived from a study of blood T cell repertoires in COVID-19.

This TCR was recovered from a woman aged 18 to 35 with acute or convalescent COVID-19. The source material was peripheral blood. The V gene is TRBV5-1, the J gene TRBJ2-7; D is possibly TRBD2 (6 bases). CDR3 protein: CASSLALSGSSYEQYF. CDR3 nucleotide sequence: TGCGCCAGCAGCTTGGCCCTTAGCGGCAGCTCCTACGAGCAGTACTTC.